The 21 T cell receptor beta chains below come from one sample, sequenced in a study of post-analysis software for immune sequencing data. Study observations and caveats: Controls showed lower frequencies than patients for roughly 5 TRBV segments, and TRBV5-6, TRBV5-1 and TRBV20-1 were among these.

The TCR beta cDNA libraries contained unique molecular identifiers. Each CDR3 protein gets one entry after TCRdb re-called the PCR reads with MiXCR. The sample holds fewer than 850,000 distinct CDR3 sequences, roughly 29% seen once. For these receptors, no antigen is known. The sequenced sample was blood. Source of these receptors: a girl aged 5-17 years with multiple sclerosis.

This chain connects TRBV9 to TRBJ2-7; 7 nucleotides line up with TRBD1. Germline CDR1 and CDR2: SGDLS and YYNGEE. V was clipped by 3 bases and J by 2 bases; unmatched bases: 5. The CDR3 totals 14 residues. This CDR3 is CASSADRLAYEQYF. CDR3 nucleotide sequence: TGTGCCAGCAGCGCGGACAGGCTTGCCTACGAGCAGTACTTC.

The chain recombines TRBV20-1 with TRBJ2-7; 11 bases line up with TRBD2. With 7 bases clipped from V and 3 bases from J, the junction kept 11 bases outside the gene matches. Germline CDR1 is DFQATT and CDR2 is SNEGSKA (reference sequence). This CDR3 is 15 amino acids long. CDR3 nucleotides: TGCAGTGTTAGCGGGAGGGCCAACCTGGTCTACGAGCAGTACTTC. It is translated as CSVSGRANLVYEQYF.

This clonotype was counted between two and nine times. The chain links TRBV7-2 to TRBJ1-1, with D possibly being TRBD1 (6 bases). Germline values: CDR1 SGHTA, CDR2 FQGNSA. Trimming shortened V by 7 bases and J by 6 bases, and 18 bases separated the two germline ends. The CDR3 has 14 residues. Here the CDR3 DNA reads TGTGCCAGCACCATTGGGACATCCGCCCCTGAAGCTTTCTTT. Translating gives CASTIGTSAPEAFF.

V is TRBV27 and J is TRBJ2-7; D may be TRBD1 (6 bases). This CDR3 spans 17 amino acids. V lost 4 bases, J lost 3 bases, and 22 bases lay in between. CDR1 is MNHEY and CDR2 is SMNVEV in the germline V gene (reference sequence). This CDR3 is CASSSAESGHRSYEQYF. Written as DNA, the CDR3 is TGTGCCAGCAGTTCGGCGGAATCGGGACACCGGAGCTACGAGCAGTACTTC.

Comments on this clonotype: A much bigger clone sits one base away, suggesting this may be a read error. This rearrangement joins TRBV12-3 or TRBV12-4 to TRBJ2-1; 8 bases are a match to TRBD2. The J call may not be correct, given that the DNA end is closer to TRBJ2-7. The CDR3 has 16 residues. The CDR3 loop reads CASSPLSGSSYNEQYF. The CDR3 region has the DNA TGTGCCAGCAGTCCGCTCAGCGGGAGCTCCTACAATGAGCAGTACTTC.

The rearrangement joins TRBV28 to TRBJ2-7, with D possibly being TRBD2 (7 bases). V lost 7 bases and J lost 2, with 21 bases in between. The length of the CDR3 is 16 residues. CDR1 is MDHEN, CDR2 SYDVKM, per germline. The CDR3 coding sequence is TGTGCCAGCACTCCTGGGAGGGGGGCCAACCCCTACGAGCAGTACTTC. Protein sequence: CASTPGRGANPYEQYF. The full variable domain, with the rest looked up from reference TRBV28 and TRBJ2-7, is DVKVTQSSRYLVKRTGEKVFLECVQDMDHENMFWYRQDPGLGLRLIYFSYDVKMKEKGDIPEGYSVSREKKERFSLILESASTNQTSMYLCASTPGRGANPYEQYFGPGTRLTVT.

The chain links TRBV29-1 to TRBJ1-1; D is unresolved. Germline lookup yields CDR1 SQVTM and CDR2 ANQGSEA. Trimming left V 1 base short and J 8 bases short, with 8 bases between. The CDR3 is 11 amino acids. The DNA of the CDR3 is TGCAGCGTTGAAGGACAAGGCGAAGCTTTCTTT. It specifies CSVEGQGEAFF.

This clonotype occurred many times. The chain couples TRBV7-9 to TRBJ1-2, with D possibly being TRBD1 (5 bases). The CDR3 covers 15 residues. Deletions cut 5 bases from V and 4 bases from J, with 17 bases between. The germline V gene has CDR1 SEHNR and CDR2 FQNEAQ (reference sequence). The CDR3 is CASSRSGDRSYGYTF. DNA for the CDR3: TGTGCCAGCAGCAGGAGTGGTGACAGAAGCTATGGCTACACCTTC.

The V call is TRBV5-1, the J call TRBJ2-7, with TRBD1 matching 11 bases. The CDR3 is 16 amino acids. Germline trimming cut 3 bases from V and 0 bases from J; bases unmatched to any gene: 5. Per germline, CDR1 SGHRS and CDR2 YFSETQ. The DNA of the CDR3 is TGCGCCAGCAGCTATGAGGGACAGGGGGGCTCCTACGAGCAGTACTTC. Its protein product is CASSYEGQGGSYEQYF.

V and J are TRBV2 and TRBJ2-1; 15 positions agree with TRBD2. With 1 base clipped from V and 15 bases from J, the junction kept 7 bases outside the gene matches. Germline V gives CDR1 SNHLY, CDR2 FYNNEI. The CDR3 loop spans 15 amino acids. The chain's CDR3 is CASSEGGTSGRPRFF. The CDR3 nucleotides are TGTGCCAGCAGTGAAGGGGGGACTAGCGGGAGGCCCCGGTTCTTC.

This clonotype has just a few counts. The CDR3 loop is CASSRDKGYEQYF. The CDR3 nucleotides are TGTGCCAGCAGTCGGGACAAGGGCTACGAGCAGTACTTC. V is TRBV7-7 and J is TRBJ2-7; tentative D call: TRBD1 (6 bases). Germline assignment: CDR1 SSHAT and CDR2 FNYEAQ (reference sequence). V shed 6 bases and J shed 3 bases, with 12 bases lying between them. CDR3 length equals 13 residues.

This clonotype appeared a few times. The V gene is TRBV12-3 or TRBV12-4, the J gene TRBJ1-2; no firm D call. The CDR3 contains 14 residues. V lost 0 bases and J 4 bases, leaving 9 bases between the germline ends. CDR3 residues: CASSLANGLYGYTF. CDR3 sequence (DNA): TGTGCCAGCAGTTTAGCTAACGGACTCTATGGCTACACCTTC.

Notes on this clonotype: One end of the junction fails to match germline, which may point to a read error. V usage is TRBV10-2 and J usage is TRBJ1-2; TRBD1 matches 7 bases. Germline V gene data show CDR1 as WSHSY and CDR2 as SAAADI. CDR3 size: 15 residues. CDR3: CASSESRQGNYGDTF. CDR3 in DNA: TGCGCCAGCAGTGAGTCGCGACAGGGCAACTATGGCGACACCTTC.

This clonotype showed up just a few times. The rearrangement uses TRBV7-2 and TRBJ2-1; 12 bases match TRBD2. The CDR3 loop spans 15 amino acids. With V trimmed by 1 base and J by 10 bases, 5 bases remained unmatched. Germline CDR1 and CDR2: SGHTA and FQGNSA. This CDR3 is CASSLVLAGGREQFF. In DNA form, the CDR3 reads TGTGCCAGCAGCTTAGTTCTAGCGGGGGGGCGGGAGCAGTTCTTC. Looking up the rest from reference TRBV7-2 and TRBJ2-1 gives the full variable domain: GAGVSQSPSNKVTEKGKDVELRCDPISGHTALYWYRQSLGQGLEFLIYFQGNSAPDKSGLPSDRFSAERTGGSVSTLTIQRTQQEDSAVYLCASSLVLAGGREQFFGPGTRLTVL.

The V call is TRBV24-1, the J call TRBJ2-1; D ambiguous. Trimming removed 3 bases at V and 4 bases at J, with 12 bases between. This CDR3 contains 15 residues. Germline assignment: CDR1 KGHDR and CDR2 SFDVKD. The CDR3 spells CATSDQRTGYNEQFF. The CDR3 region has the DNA TGTGCCACCAGTGATCAGCGAACGGGTTACAATGAGCAGTTCTTC.

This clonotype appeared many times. For the CDR3, the DNA is TGCAGTGCTAGACGCGCAAGCTCCTACAATGAGCAGTTCTTC. Translated, it gives CSARRASSYNEQFF. The chain has TRBV20-1 and TRBJ2-1; D is unresolved. Germline V CDR1 and CDR2: DFQATT, SNEGSKA (reference sequence). This CDR3 comprises 14 residues. The V end was cut by 2 bases, the J end by 0 bases, with 8 bases between.

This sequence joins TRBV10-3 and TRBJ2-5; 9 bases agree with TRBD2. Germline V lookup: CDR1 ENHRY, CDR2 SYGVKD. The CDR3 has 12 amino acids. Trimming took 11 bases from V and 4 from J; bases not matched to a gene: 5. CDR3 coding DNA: TGTGCCGTCGCGGGAGGGCCAGAGACCCAGTACTTC. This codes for CAVAGGPETQYF.

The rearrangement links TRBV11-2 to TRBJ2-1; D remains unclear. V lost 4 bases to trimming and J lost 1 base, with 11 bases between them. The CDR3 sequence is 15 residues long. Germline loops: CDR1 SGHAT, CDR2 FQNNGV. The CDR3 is CASSSAPVSYNEQFF. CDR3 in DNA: TGTGCCAGCAGCTCAGCCCCTGTATCCTACAATGAGCAGTTCTTC.

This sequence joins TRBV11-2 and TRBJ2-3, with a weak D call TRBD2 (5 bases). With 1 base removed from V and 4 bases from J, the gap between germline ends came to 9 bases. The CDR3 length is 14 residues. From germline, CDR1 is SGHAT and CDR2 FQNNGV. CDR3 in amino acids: CASSLVSVSDTQYF. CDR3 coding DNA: TGTGCCAGCAGCTTAGTTAGCGTTTCAGATACGCAGTATTTT.

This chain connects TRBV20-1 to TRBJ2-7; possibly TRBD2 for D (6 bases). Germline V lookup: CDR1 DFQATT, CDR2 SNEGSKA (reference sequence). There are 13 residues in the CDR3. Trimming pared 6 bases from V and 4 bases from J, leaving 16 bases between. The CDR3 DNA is TGCAGTGCGGCGGTGGGGGGAGGTTACGAGCAGTACTTC. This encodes CSAAVGGGYEQYF.

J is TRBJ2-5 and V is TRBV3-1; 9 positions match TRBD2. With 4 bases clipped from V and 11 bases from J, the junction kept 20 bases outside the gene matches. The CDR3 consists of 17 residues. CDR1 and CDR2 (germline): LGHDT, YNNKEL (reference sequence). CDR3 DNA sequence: TGTGCCAGCAGCCTTCTCGGGCTAGCGGGGAGATACAATGAGCAGTACTTC. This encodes CASSLLGLAGRYNEQYF.